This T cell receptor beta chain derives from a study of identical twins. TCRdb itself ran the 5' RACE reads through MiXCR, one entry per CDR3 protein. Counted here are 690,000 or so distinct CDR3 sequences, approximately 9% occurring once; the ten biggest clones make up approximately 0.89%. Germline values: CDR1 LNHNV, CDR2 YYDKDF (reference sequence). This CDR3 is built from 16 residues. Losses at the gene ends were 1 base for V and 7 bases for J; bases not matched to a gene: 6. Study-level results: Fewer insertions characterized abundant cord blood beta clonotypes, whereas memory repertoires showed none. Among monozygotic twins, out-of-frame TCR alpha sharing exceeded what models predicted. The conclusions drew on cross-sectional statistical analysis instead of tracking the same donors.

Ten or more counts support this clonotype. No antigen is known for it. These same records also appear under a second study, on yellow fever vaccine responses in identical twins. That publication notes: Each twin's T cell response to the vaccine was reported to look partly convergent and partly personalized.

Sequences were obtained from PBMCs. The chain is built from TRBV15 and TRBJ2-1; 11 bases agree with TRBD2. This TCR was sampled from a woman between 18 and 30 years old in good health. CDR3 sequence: CATSRGRTSGGNEQFF. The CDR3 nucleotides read TGTGCCACCAGCAGAGGACGTACTAGCGGGGGAAATGAGCAGTTCTTC. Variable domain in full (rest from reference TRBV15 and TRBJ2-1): DAMVIQNPRYQVTQFGKPVTLSCSQTLNHNVMYWYQQKSSQAPKLLFHYYDKDFNNEADTPDNFQSRRPNTSFCFLDIRSPGLGDTAMYLCATSRGRTSGGNEQFFGPGTRLTVL.